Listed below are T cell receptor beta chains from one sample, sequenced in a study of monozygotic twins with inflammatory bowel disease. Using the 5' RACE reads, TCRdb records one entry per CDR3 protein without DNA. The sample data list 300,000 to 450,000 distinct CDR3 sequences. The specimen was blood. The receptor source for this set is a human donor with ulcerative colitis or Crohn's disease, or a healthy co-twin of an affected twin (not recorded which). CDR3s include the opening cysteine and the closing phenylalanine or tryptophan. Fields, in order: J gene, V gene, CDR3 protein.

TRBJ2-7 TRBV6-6 CASTPGGVGRQYF
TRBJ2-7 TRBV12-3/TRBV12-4 CASRGEKVLAGGHYEQYF
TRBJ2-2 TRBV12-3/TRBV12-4 CASFPRQINTGELFF
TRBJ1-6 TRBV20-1 CSAKGALAYNSPLHF
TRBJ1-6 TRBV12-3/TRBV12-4 CASSFETGGNSPLHF
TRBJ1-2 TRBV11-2 CASSLPNDRFSGYTF
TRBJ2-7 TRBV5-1 CASSYGTAYERYF
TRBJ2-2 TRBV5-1 CASSTYRGRDIPGELFF
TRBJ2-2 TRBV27 CASSFGQGPGELFF
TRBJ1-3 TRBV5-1 CASSLTLGTGDTIYF
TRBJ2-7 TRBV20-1 CSASLGTGGSYEQYF
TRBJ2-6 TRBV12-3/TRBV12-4 CATGRDLPPGANVLTF
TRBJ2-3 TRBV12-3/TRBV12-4 CASTLGGGATDTQYF
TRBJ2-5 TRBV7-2 CASSLGGRRETQYF
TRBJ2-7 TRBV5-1 CASSLALGNYYEQYF
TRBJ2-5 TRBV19 CASSLQGSQETQYF
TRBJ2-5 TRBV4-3 CASSRRGAVEETQYF
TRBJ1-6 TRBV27 CGSDTISYNSPLHF
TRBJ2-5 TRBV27 CASRPSGGVKETQYF
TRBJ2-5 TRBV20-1 CSARPTSPGQGKELYQETQYF
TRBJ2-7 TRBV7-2 CASSFSVAGAQYEQYF
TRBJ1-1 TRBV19 CASRSLAGRTVNTEAFF
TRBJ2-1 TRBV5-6 CASSLYRSSYNEQFF
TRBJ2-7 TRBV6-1 CASSEWSDSSYEQYF
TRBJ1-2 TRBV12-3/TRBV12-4 CASSRDTANYGYTF
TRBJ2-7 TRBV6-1 CASSAGQGSYYEQYF
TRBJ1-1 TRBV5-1 CASSLGWERAFF
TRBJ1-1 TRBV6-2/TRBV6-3 CASSNFLNTEAFF
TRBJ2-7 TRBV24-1 CATSDYGQATYEQYF
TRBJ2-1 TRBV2 CASTLTSVNEQFF
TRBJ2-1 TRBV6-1 CASRPAGTGFSNEQFF
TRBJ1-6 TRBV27 CASSLQAPEYYNSPLHF
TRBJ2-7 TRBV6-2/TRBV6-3 CASRGHPGQTYEQYF
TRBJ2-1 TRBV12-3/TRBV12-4 CASETLPSGPPNEQFF
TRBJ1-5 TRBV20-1 CSAGDLTVSNQPQHF
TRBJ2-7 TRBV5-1 CASSPGSYEQYF
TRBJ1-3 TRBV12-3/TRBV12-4 CASSFDRVGGNTIYF
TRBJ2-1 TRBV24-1 CATSDSHAGPNEQFF
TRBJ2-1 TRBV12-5 CASGSNYNEQFF